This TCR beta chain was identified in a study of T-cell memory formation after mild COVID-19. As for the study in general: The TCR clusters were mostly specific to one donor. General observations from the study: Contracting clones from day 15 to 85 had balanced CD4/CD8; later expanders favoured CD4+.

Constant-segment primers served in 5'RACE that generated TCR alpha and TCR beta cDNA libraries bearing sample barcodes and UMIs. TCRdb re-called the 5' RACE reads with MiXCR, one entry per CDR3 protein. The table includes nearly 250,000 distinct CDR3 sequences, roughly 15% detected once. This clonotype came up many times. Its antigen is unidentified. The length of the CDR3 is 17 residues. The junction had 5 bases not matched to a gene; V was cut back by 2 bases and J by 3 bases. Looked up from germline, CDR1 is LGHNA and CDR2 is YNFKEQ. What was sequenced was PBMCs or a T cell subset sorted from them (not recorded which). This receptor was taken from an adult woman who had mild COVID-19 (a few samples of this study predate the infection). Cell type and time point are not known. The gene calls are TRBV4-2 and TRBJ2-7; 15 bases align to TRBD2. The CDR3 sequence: CASSQSLGLAGGYEQYF. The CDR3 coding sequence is TGTGCCAGCAGCCAAAGCCTGGGACTAGCGGGAGGCTACGAGCAGTACTTC.